Shown below are 29 T cell receptor beta chains from a single sample sequenced in a study of Tregs in tolerant kidney transplant recipients. TCRdb keeps only in-frame clones here, not all; method: immunoSEQ multiplex PCR. The sample carries under 300,000 clones, about four fifths recorded once. Sequencing was carried out using CD4+ T cells from blood. These receptors all come from a human donor in good health.

This clone came up once. The J gene is TRBJ2-2, the V gene TRBV11-2, with D perhaps matching TRBD2 (6 bases). Germline V lookup: CDR1 SGHAT, CDR2 FQNNGV. The V gene lost 8 bases and the J gene lost 0 bases, with 10 bases spanning the gap. This CDR3 comprises 14 residues. The CDR3 loop is CASGGTTNTGELFF. Here the CDR3 DNA reads TGTGCCAGCGGCGGGACGACGAACACCGGGGAGCTGTTTTTT.

The CDR3 is CASSLAGSGNTIYF. The CDR3 coding sequence is TGTGCCAGCAGCTTAGCGGGCTCTGGAAACACCATATATTTT. This chain links TRBV7-2 with TRBJ1-3; D is ambiguous. V lost 0 bases, J lost 0 bases, and 3 bases lay in between. CDR1 is SGHTA, CDR2 FQGNSA, per germline. The length of the CDR3 is 14 residues.

This clone was counted a single time. This rearrangement joins TRBV5-1 to TRBJ1-1; D unclear. The CDR3 sequence is 14 residues long. Trimming removed 0 bases at V and 7 bases at J, with 13 bases between. CDR1 and CDR2 (germline): SGHRS, YFSETQ. The CDR3 bases are TGCGCCAGCAGCTTGGACTCCAGTAGTTTTGAAGCTTTCTTT. As protein: CASSLDSSSFEAFF.

The chain has TRBV7-9 and TRBJ2-5; TRBD1 matches at 11 bases. The CDR3 totals 15 residues. CDR1 SEHNR and CDR2 FQNEAQ come from the germline V gene (reference sequence). V lost 5 bases to trimming and J lost 2 bases; unmatched junction nucleotides: 4. The CDR3 sequence is CASSPRDRGQETQYF. The CDR3 bases are TGTGCCAGCAGCCCTCGGGACAGGGGGCAAGAGACCCAGTACTTC. The full variable domain, completed using reference TRBV7-9 and TRBJ2-5, is DTGVSQNPRHKITKRGQNVTFRCDPISEHNRLYWYRQTLGQGPEFLTYFQNEAQLEKSRLLSDRFSAERPKGSFSTLEIQRTEQGDSAMYLCASSPRDRGQETQYFGPGTRLLVL.

The chain carries TRBV30 and TRBJ2-5; D is undetermined. Matching the DNA end better, TRBJ2-7 makes the J call doubtful. Germline CDR1 is GTSNPN and CDR2 is SVGIG (reference sequence). The CDR3 runs 12 residues. CDR3 amino acids: CAWKTPRYEQYF. CDR3 sequence (DNA): TGTGCCTGGAAAACCCCCCGGTACGAGCAGTACTTC.

V usage is TRBV29-1 and J usage is TRBJ2-7, with D possibly TRBD1 on 6 matching bases. V was trimmed by 4 bases and J by 5 bases, leaving 15 bases between them. Germline V gives CDR1 SQVTM, CDR2 ANQGSEA. The CDR3 extends over 13 amino acids. The CDR3 is CSVGMGAFDEQYF. The CDR3 region has the DNA TGCAGCGTTGGGATGGGGGCGTTCGACGAGCAGTACTTC.

This clone appeared once. The chain couples TRBV7-6 to TRBJ2-4; D not resolved. The CDR3 is 13 amino acids. Trimming removed 5 bases from V and 0 bases from J, with 5 bases in between. Germline V gene lookup returns CDR1 SGHVS and CDR2 FNYEAQ. The CDR3 sequence is CASSGGAKNIQYF. CDR3 coding DNA: TGTGCCAGCAGCGGCGGAGCCAAAAACATTCAGTACTTC.

V gene TRBV15 combines with J gene TRBJ2-1; 11 bases are shared with TRBD2. The J segment lost 1 base and the V segment lost 8 bases, leaving 4 bases of the junction unmatched. Germline loops: CDR1 LNHNV, CDR2 YYDKDF (reference sequence). This CDR3 spans 15 amino acids. The CDR3 DNA reads as TGTGCCACCGCTAGCGGGAGGCTGTCCTACAATGAGCAGTTCTTC. Translated, it gives CATASGRLSYNEQFF. The full variable domain, in which reference TRBV15 and TRBJ2-1 provide the parts outside the CDR3, is DAMVIQNPRYQVTQFGKPVTLSCSQTLNHNVMYWYQQKSSQAPKLLFHYYDKDFNNEADTPDNFQSRRPNTSFCFLDIRSPGLGDTAMYLCATASGRLSYNEQFFGPGTRLTVL.

The V call is TRBV20-1, the J call TRBJ2-7, with D uncertain. Trimming pared 6 bases from V and 7 bases from J, leaving 10 bases between. The CDR3 is 10 amino acids. CDR1 is DFQATT, CDR2 SNEGSKA, per germline (reference sequence). CDR3 DNA sequence: TGCAGTGCCAAATATCGGGAGCAGTACTTC. This codes for CSAKYREQYF.

A few counts support this clone. The chain is built from TRBV7-7 and TRBJ2-5; D may correspond to TRBD1 or TRBD2 (5 bases each). Germline V gene sequence: CDR1 SSHAT, CDR2 FNYEAQ (reference sequence). The CDR3 contains 18 residues. Trimming removed 2 bases from V and 2 bases from J, with 21 bases in between. The CDR3, as DNA: TGTGCCAGCAGCTTAAACCCCAGCGCGCTAGCAGGGCAAGAGACCCAGTACTTC. It is translated as CASSLNPSALAGQETQYF.

The chain recombines TRBV11-1 with TRBJ1-2; maybe TRBD1 (6 bases). Germline values: CDR1 SGHAT, CDR2 FQDESV (reference sequence). The CDR3 length is 15 residues. Between the trimmed V and J ends, which lost 2 bases and 2 bases, there was a span of 12 bases. In DNA, the CDR3 is TGTGCCAGCAGCTTATTGTCAGGGGCGAACTATGGCTACACCTTC. Its protein is CASSLLSGANYGYTF.

The rearrangement uses TRBV18 and TRBJ1-1; D might be TRBD1 (5 bases). The CDR3 is 15 residues long. V lost 3 bases, J lost 1 base, and 12 bases lay in between. The germline gives CDR1 KGHSH, CDR2 LQKENI. CDR3 in amino acids: CASSPVGAGNTEAFF. CDR3 nucleotides: TGTGCCAGCTCACCGGTTGGGGCGGGGAACACTGAAGCTTTCTTT. Looking up the rest from reference TRBV18 and TRBJ1-1 gives the full variable domain: NAGVMQNPRHLVRRRGQEARLRCSPMKGHSHVYWYRQLPEEGLKFMVYLQKENIIDESGMPKERFSAEFPKEGPSILRIQQVVRGDSAAYFCASSPVGAGNTEAFFGQGTRLTVV.

This chain uses TRBV5-1 with TRBJ2-2; maybe TRBD2 (6 bases). The V end lost 4 bases, the J end lost 3 bases, and 10 bases lay between the germline ends. The CDR3 length is 14 residues. CDR1 SGHRS and CDR2 YFSETQ come from the germline V gene. CDR3 in DNA: TGCGCCAGCAGCGGGGGGACGGACACCGGGGAGCTGTTTTTT. Residues: CASSGGTDTGELFF.

This chain's CDR3 is CASSSGLAGTEQFF. The CDR3 DNA reads TGTGCCAGCAGTTCGGGACTAGCGGGTACTGAGCAGTTCTTC. The chain uses TRBV7-2 and TRBJ2-1; 12 bases line up with TRBD2. With 6 bases clipped from V and 9 bases from J, the junction kept 6 bases outside the gene matches. The CDR3 totals 14 residues. Germline V lookup: CDR1 SGHTA, CDR2 FQGNSA. Using reference TRBV7-2 and TRBJ2-1 for the parts outside the CDR3, the full variable domain is GAGVSQSPSNKVTEKGKDVELRCDPISGHTALYWYRQSLGQGLEFLIYFQGNSAPDKSGLPSDRFSAERTGGSVSTLTIQRTQQEDSAVYLCASSSGLAGTEQFFGPGTRLTVL.

The rearrangement joins TRBV5-1 to TRBJ2-2; D is ambiguous. The CDR3 contains 14 residues. Trimming took off 2 bases at V and 3 bases at J, with 8 bases between the two ends. Germline assignment: CDR1 SGHRS and CDR2 YFSETQ. The CDR3, as DNA: TGCGCCAGCAGCTTTGGCACCTACACCGGGGAGCTGTTTTTT. Translation gives CASSFGTYTGELFF.

The chain couples TRBV4-2 to TRBJ2-3; 7 bases are a match to TRBD2. CDR3 size: 15 residues. CDR1 and CDR2 (germline): LGHNA, YNFKEQ. With 4 bases clipped from V and 2 bases from J, the junction kept 6 bases outside the gene matches. The DNA for the CDR3 is TGTGCCAGCAGCCGGGCGGGAGAGTCCACAGATACGCAGTATTTT. Translation: CASSRAGESTDTQYF.

This clone was picked up one time. V and J are TRBV2 and TRBJ2-7, with D perhaps given as TRBD1 or TRBD2 (6 bases each). Trimming pared 4 bases from V and 4 bases from J, leaving 8 bases between. This CDR3 has 12 amino acids. Germline CDR1 SNHLY, CDR2 FYNNEI. CDR3 nucleotide sequence: TGTGCCAGCAGTGGGGGGGCTTACGAGCAGTACTTC. Amino acids: CASSGGAYEQYF.

The chain recombines TRBV5-4 with TRBJ2-1; D is ambiguous. Trimming removed 4 bases from V and 8 bases from J, with 16 bases in between. The CDR3 length is 14 residues. The germline gives CDR1 SGHNT, CDR2 YYREEE (reference sequence). The CDR3 region has the DNA TGTGCCAGCAGCCTAGGTGTGGGTTATGATGAGCAGTTCTTC. Translation: CASSLGVGYDEQFF.

The V call is TRBV27, the J call TRBJ2-7, with a tentative D call TRBD2 (5 bases). CDR3 size: 14 residues. V lost 5 bases to trimming and J lost 2 bases, with 13 bases between them. Germline CDR1 and CDR2: MNHEY and SMNVEV (reference sequence). CDR3 residues: CASSLWSGTYEQYF. The DNA of the CDR3 is TGTGCCAGCAGTCTGTGGAGCGGAACCTACGAGCAGTACTTC.

This chain links TRBV29-1 with TRBJ2-5; D uncertain. The CDR3 loop spans 12 amino acids. CDR1 is SQVTM and CDR2 is ANQGSEA in the germline V gene. V was shortened by 1 base and J by 4 bases, with 7 bases between the two germline ends. CDR3 sequence reads: CSVEGLRETQYF. DNA of the CDR3: TGCAGCGTTGAAGGCCTGCGAGAGACCCAGTACTTC.

The rearrangement joins TRBV4-1 to TRBJ2-1; D uncertain. V was trimmed by 1 base and J by 9 bases, leaving 19 bases between them. This CDR3 has 16 residues. The germline V gene has CDR1 MGHRA and CDR2 YSYEKL. CDR3 region: CASSQGIVGIMGEQFF. The CDR3 coding sequence is TGCGCCAGCAGCCAAGGTATAGTGGGGATTATGGGTGAGCAGTTCTTC.

This clone was seen only a few times. A much larger clonotype is one base distant, so this may be a read error. The chain couples TRBV7-9 to TRBJ2-7; possibly TRBD1 for D (7 bases). CDR1 is SEHNR, CDR2 FQNEAQ, per germline (reference sequence). V was clipped by 1 base and J by 2 bases, with 21 bases between them. This CDR3 has 18 residues. The chain's CDR3 is CASSLGGVTGTVPYEQYF. In DNA, the CDR3 is TGTGCCAGCAGCTTAGGGGGGGTAACCGGGACAGTTCCCTACGAGCAGTACTTC.

CDR3 sequence reads: CASRPMRNTEAFF. CDR3 DNA sequence: TGTGCCAGCAGGCCAATGAGGAACACTGAAGCTTTCTTT. The rearrangement uses TRBV6-5 and TRBJ1-1; D is unclear. The V and J ends lost 6 bases and 1 base respectively, with 9 bases between them. In germline, CDR1 is MNHEY, CDR2 SVGAGI. The CDR3 runs to 13 residues.

The sample holds one count of this clone. The gene calls are TRBV7-9 and TRBJ1-2; tentative D call: TRBD1 (5 bases). Trimming shortened V by 5 bases and J by 5 bases, and 18 bases separated the two germline ends. This CDR3 is built from 15 residues. CDR1 is SEHNR, CDR2 FQNEAQ, per germline (reference sequence). The CDR3 region has the DNA TGTGCCAGCAGCGCCGACAGTTTGGTCGGTTATGGCTACACCTTC. Residues: CASSADSLVGYGYTF.

The chain recombines TRBV6-1 with TRBJ2-3, with D perhaps TRBD2 (6 bases). The CDR3 is 13 residues long. Trimming took 3 bases from V and 5 from J, leaving 9 bases between them. The germline CDR1 and CDR2 sequences are MNHNS and SASEGT. The CDR3 nucleotides are TGTGCCAGCAGTGAGGAGGAGGGAGATACGCAGTATTTT. It codes for CASSEEEGDTQYF.

This clone showed up just once. CDR3 sequence (DNA): TGTGCCAGCAGCGTAGCCCAGGGGAACAGCGGAAACACCATATATTTT. Residues: CASSVAQGNSGNTIYF. The chain has TRBV9 and TRBJ1-3; tentatively, D is TRBD1 (6 bases). Deletions cut 0 bases from V and 4 bases from J, with 14 bases between. Germline values: CDR1 SGDLS, CDR2 YYNGEE. CDR3 length equals 16 residues.

The rearrangement uses TRBV5-1 and TRBJ1-2; D is unresolved. Per germline, CDR1 SGHRS and CDR2 YFSETQ. The CDR3 is 14 amino acids. V lost 4 bases and J lost 0, with 10 bases in between. CDR3 in amino acids: CASSNTGTNYGYTF. The CDR3 DNA reads as TGCGCCAGCAGCAATACCGGGACTAACTATGGCTACACCTTC.

In DNA, the CDR3 is TGTGCCTGGAGCAGGGGGGGCTCTGGGGCCAACGTCCTGACTTTC. It translates to CAWSRGGSGANVLTF. This chain joins TRBV30 and TRBJ2-6; perhaps D is TRBD1 or TRBD2 (7 bases each). V gave up 3 bases and J gave up 0 bases, with 9 bases separating them. The CDR3 totals 15 residues. Germline V gives CDR1 GTSNPN, CDR2 SVGIG (reference sequence).

Only one count was recorded for this clone. CDR3: CRADRGKETQYF. The CDR3 nucleotides read TGCAGGGCGGACAGGGGAAAGGAGACCCAGTACTTC. V is TRBV29-1 and J is TRBJ2-5, with 9 bases aligning to TRBD1. Germline CDR1 reads SQVTM; CDR2 reads ANQGSEA. This CDR3 has 12 amino acids.